These T cell receptor beta chains were read from a single sample in a study of shared clonotypes between healthy human individuals. Data came from immunoSEQ multiplex PCR; TCRdb stores just in-frame clones and leaves some out. The sample lists about 2,500,000 clones, around 90% occurring once. Material: naive CD4+ T cells sorted from blood. These receptors came from a man in his late teens or twenties in good health. The CDR3 runs from the conserved cysteine through the conserved F or W. Fields, in order: clone size, V gene, D gene, J gene, CDR3 protein, CDR3 DNA. A D gene is named only where the DNA matches it firmly. A clone size is listed for some rows: how often the clone was seen (once, few, many), or a class if it is expanded.

abundance: NA
v_gene: TRBV4-3
d_gene: TRBD2
j_gene: TRBJ2-2
CDR3aa: CASSQGSGRDGELFF
CDR3nt: TGCGCCAGCAGCCAGGGTAGCGGGAGGGATGGGGAGCTGTTTTTT

abundance: NA
v_gene: TRBV10-2
d_gene: TRBD2
j_gene: TRBJ2-1
CDR3aa: CASSDSGRAPSYNEQFF
CDR3nt: TGCGCCAGCAGTGATAGCGGGAGGGCCCCCTCCTACAATGAGCAGTTCTTC

abundance: NA
v_gene: TRBV6-1
d_gene: NA
j_gene: TRBJ1-1
CDR3aa: CASTTGTHTEAFF
CDR3nt: TGTGCCAGCACTACAGGGACCCACACTGAAGCTTTCTTT

abundance: NA
v_gene: TRBV30
d_gene: NA
j_gene: TRBJ1-1
CDR3aa: CAWSSPTGGVSEAFF
CDR3nt: TGTGCCTGGAGTTCACCCACGGGGGGGGTCTCTGAAGCTTTCTTT

abundance: NA
v_gene: TRBV7-3
d_gene: TRBD1
j_gene: TRBJ2-3
CDR3aa: CASSSTPGQGPDTQYF
CDR3nt: TGTGCCAGCAGCTCCACTCCGGGACAGGGCCCAGATACGCAGTATTTT

abundance: NA
v_gene: TRBV9
d_gene: NA
j_gene: TRBJ1-4
CDR3aa: CASSLSGNDEKLFF
CDR3nt: TGTGCCAGCAGCCTCTCGGGGAACGATGAAAAACTGTTTTTT

abundance: once
v_gene: TRBV7-6
d_gene: NA
j_gene: TRBJ1-3
CDR3aa: CASSLAEDNTIYF
CDR3nt: TGTGCCAGCAGCTTAGCCGAGGATAACACCATATATTTT

abundance: NA
v_gene: TRBV28
d_gene: NA
j_gene: TRBJ1-1
CDR3aa: CASSLVFGVTEAFF
CDR3nt: TGTGCCAGCAGTTTAGTTTTTGGGGTAACTGAAGCTTTCTTT

abundance: NA
v_gene: TRBV6-6
d_gene: TRBD1
j_gene: TRBJ2-5
CDR3aa: CASQKQGFRETQYF
CDR3nt: TGTGCCAGCCAAAAACAGGGGTTCAGGGAGACCCAGTACTTC

abundance: NA
v_gene: TRBV10-1
d_gene: NA
j_gene: TRBJ2-5
CDR3aa: CASNLGRPETQYF
CDR3nt: TGCGCCAGCAACCTGGGCCGACCTGAGACCCAGTACTTC

abundance: few
v_gene: TRBV28
d_gene: TRBD1
j_gene: TRBJ1-1
CDR3aa: CASSPGGGTAEAFF
CDR3nt: TGTGCCAGCAGTCCCGGCGGAGGGACAGCTGAAGCTTTCTTT

abundance: NA
v_gene: TRBV6-1
d_gene: TRBD1
j_gene: TRBJ2-5
CDR3aa: CASSQDRVEETQYF
CDR3nt: TGTGCCAGCAGTCAGGACAGGGTCGAGGAGACCCAGTACTTC

abundance: NA
v_gene: TRBV28
d_gene: TRBD1
j_gene: TRBJ2-7
CDR3aa: CASSSMLYGQGSRSYEQYF
CDR3nt: TGTGCCAGCAGTTCTATGCTTTACGGACAGGGTAGCCGCTCCTACGAGCAGTACTTC

abundance: NA
v_gene: TRBV18
d_gene: NA
j_gene: TRBJ2-7
CDR3aa: CASSQTSLGSYEQYF
CDR3nt: TGTGCCAGCTCCCAGACCTCCTTGGGGTCCTACGAGCAGTACTTC

abundance: NA
v_gene: TRBV4-2
d_gene: TRBD2
j_gene: TRBJ2-4
CDR3aa: CASSQGGLVFGNIQYF
CDR3nt: TGTGCCAGCAGCCAAGGGGGACTAGTTTTCGGAAACATTCAGTACTTC

abundance: NA
v_gene: TRBV28
d_gene: NA
j_gene: TRBJ1-6
CDR3aa: CASSLALVESPLHF
CDR3nt: TGTGCCAGCAGTTTAGCGTTAGTGGAGTCACCCCTCCACTTT